This TCR beta chain originates from a study of CD8 T cells in Susac syndrome. About this clonotype itself: Antigen specificity is unknown.

Study-level results: The TCR sequencing and HLA analysis in the study involved a relatively small number of individuals, as the study acknowledged.

From blood CD8+ and CD4+ T cells, the TCR beta chain was sequenced. The individuals used as controls were healthy donors who had been matched for both age and sex. RNA totalling roughly 0.45 to 1 ug underwent reverse transcription with random hexamers. TCR beta CDR3 was amplified by immunoSEQ covering 54 Vbeta and 13 Jbeta. TCRdb recomputed calls from the immunoSEQ multiplex PCR reads with MiXCR, one row per CDR3 protein. The sample records under 20,000 distinct CDR3 sequences, roughly 95% being singletons. Germline assignment: CDR1 SGHNT and CDR2 YYREEE (reference sequence). V gave up 0 bases and J gave up 4 bases, with 10 bases separating them. The CDR3 runs 14 residues.

This chain links TRBV5-4 with TRBJ1-2; D is ambiguous. The sample consisted of CD8+ T cells from PBMCs. This clonotype originated in a human donor in good health. In DNA, the CDR3 is TGTGCCAGCAGCTTGGAGAGGGTAGGCTATGGCTACACCTTC. Amino acid sequence: CASSLERVGYGYTF.